These 30 T cell receptor beta chains originate from one sample sequenced in a study of cytotoxic CD8 clonotypes in ibrutinib-treated CLL. Measured with immunoSEQ multiplex PCR; TCRdb has only the in-frame clones, and not every one. The sample has approximately 330,000 clones, more than 65% seen once. The sequenced sample was PBMCs, obtained before ibrutinib treatment. Receptor source: a human donor with chronic lymphocytic leukemia.

The chain uses TRBV15 and TRBJ1-5, with D unresolved. CDR3 length: 17 residues. CDR1 and CDR2 from the germline V gene are LNHNV and YYDKDF (reference sequence). Between the trimmed V and J ends, which lost 0 bases and 1 base, there was a span of 13 bases. The CDR3, as DNA: TGTGCCACCAGCAGAGATAGGAAAGGGAGGAGCAATCAGCCCCAGCATTTT. Amino acid sequence: CATSRDRKGRSNQPQHF.

The chain is built from TRBV30 and TRBJ2-7; D perhaps matches TRBD1 (5 bases). The germline V and J ends were trimmed by 0 bases and 6 bases, with 12 bases remaining between them. The CDR3 extends over 13 amino acids. The germline CDR1 and CDR2 sequences are GTSNPN and SVGIG (reference sequence). The CDR3 DNA is TGTGCCTGGAGTGTACGGACATGGAGCGAGCAGTACTTC. Translating it yields CAWSVRTWSEQYF.

The CDR3 bases are TGTGCCAGCAGCCCACTACTAGCGGGAGAACTTTACGGGGCCAAAAACATTCAGTACTTC. Encoded protein: CASSPLLAGELYGAKNIQYF. V is TRBV14 and J is TRBJ2-4; TRBD2 matches at 11 bases. CDR1 is SGHDN and CDR2 is FVKESK in the germline V gene. The CDR3 length is 20 residues. V dropped 4 bases and J dropped 1; count of bases not matched to a gene: 15.

The chain joins TRBV13 to TRBJ2-2; 10 nucleotides match TRBD2. This CDR3 spans 16 amino acids. CDR1 and CDR2 (germline): PRHDT, FYEKMQ (reference sequence). V lost 3 bases, J lost 7 bases, and 8 bases stayed unmatched. CDR3 in DNA: TGTGCCAGCAGCTTGCGGCTAGCGGGAGCCGGCGGGGAGCTGTTTTTT. It specifies CASSLRLAGAGGELFF.

This clone was counted between two and nine times. The same CDR3 is also encoded by other DNA sequences in this sample. The chain carries TRBV18 and TRBJ1-1; tentatively, D is TRBD1 (6 bases). Trimming shortened V by 3 bases and J by 0 bases, and 8 bases separated the two germline ends. Germline V gene lookup returns CDR1 KGHSH and CDR2 LQKENI. The CDR3 runs 14 residues. CDR3 sequence (DNA): TGTGCCAGCTCACCCCAGGGGATGAACACTGAAGCTTTCTTT. This sequence encodes CASSPQGMNTEAFF.

V and J are TRBV28 and TRBJ2-7, with 8 bases lining up with TRBD1. The germline CDR1 and CDR2 sequences are MDHEN and SYDVKM. V lost 8 bases and J lost 4; bases outside the gene matches: 7. The CDR3 is 13 amino acids. The CDR3: CASRWTGLYEQYF. Written as DNA, the CDR3 is TGTGCCAGCCGCTGGACAGGGTTGTACGAGCAGTACTTC.

This clone was counted between two and nine times. The genes are TRBV6-6 and TRBJ1-1; no reliable D call. The V gene lost 3 bases and the J gene lost 8 bases, with 10 bases spanning the gap. This CDR3 comprises 12 residues. From germline, CDR1 is MNHNY and CDR2 SVGAGI (reference sequence). The CDR3 sequence: CASSYNMVEAFF. CDR3 coding DNA: TGTGCCAGCAGTTATAATATGGTGGAAGCTTTCTTT.

V usage is TRBV5-1 and J usage is TRBJ2-7; 8 bases match TRBD2. The V gene's germline CDR1 is SGHRS and CDR2 YFSETQ. V shed 1 base and J 5 bases; nucleotides not matched to a gene: 8. This CDR3 region has 15 residues. The CDR3 sequence is CASSLSAGVGNEQYF. DNA of the CDR3: TGCGCCAGCAGCTTGTCAGCGGGAGTGGGAAACGAGCAGTACTTC.

As to this clone: Other DNA sequences in the same sample also yield this CDR3. This chain connects TRBV5-4 to TRBJ2-1, with 15 bases matching TRBD2. V trimming: 4 bases; J trimming: 1 base; junction bases outside the gene matches: 3. Germline V gene data show CDR1 as SGHNT and CDR2 as YYREEE (reference sequence). The CDR3 loop spans 17 amino acids. CDR3 nucleotide sequence: TGTGCCAGCAGCCGGACTAGCGGGAGGGGTTCCTACAATGAGCAGTTCTTC. This gives the protein CASSRTSGRGSYNEQFF.

The chain recombines TRBV4-2 with TRBJ2-7; 15 nucleotides agree with TRBD2. CDR1 is LGHNA, CDR2 YNFKEQ, per germline. The junction had 7 bases not matched to a gene; V was cut back by 4 bases and J by 3 bases. The CDR3 runs to 17 residues. In DNA form, the CDR3 reads TGTGCCAGCAGCCCGGGACTAGCGGGAGGAAAGGTCTACGAGCAGTACTTC. Translated, it gives CASSPGLAGGKVYEQYF.

This clone was found a few times. The chain uses TRBV15 and TRBJ1-2, with 7 positions matching TRBD1. The CDR3 runs 13 residues. J was trimmed by 7 bases and V by 1 base; bases with no gene match: 3. Germline V gene data show CDR1 as LNHNV and CDR2 as YYDKDF (reference sequence). The CDR3 DNA reads TGTGCCACCAGCAGAGGAACAGGGGCTGGCTACACCTTC. Residues: CATSRGTGAGYTF.

This chain links TRBV19 with TRBJ2-3; 13 nucleotides align to TRBD2. Unmatched junction bases numbered 4, after V lost 4 bases and J lost 0 bases. Germline V lookup: CDR1 LNHDA, CDR2 SQIVND (reference sequence). The CDR3 sequence is 17 residues long. The chain's CDR3 is CASSRTSGGSSTDTQYF. The DNA for the CDR3 is TGTGCCAGTAGTAGGACTAGCGGGGGCTCTAGCACAGATACGCAGTATTTT.

The chain has TRBV5-1 and TRBJ2-2; a weak D match, TRBD1 (5 bases). The CDR3 extends over 14 amino acids. V shed 0 bases and J shed 7 bases, with 10 bases lying between them. In germline, CDR1 is SGHRS, CDR2 YFSETQ. The CDR3 region is CASSLATVRGELFF. DNA of the CDR3: TGCGCCAGCAGCTTGGCGACAGTTCGCGGGGAGCTGTTTTTT.

J is TRBJ2-1 and V is TRBV6-6; 8 bases match TRBD1. The CDR3 has 14 residues. V was pared by 6 bases and J by 7 bases, with 8 bases of the junction left unmatched. CDR1 is MNHNY, CDR2 SVGAGI, per germline (reference sequence). The CDR3 loop is CASSLRTGLNEQFF. CDR3 in DNA: TGTGCCAGCAGCCTACGGACAGGGTTGAATGAGCAGTTCTTC.

The chain is built from TRBV29-1 and TRBJ2-7; TRBD1 agrees at 7 bases. Germline CDR1 and CDR2: SQVTM and ANQGSEA. The CDR3 consists of 13 residues. V was clipped by 7 bases and J by 2 bases; unmatched bases: 8. This CDR3 is CSGLSGTAYEQYF. In DNA form, the CDR3 reads TGCAGCGGGCTCTCCGGGACAGCCTACGAGCAGTACTTC.

V is TRBV4-1 and J is TRBJ2-1; D perhaps matches TRBD1 (6 bases). V was pared by 3 bases and J by 0 bases, with 12 bases between. CDR1 is MGHRA and CDR2 is YSYEKL in the germline V gene. There are 16 residues in the CDR3. The CDR3 region is CASSQRTESSYNEQFF. The DNA for the CDR3 is TGCGCCAGCAGCCAGAGGACAGAGAGCTCCTACAATGAGCAGTTCTTC.

The J gene is TRBJ2-5, the V gene TRBV28; D might be TRBD1 or TRBD2, each matching 5 bases. Germline V gene data show CDR1 as MDHEN and CDR2 as SYDVKM. V shed 10 bases and J shed 7 bases, with 25 bases lying between them. The CDR3 extends over 15 amino acids. CDR3 amino acids: CAILTGTMDVGTQYF. CDR3 in DNA: TGTGCCATCCTAACCGGGACGATGGACGTTGGGACCCAGTACTTC.

This chain joins TRBV6-5 and TRBJ1-2; unclear D gene. The CDR3 has 14 residues. The germline V gene has CDR1 MNHEY and CDR2 SVGAGI. V lost 6 bases to trimming and J lost 4 bases, with 15 bases between them. The CDR3 nucleotides are TGTGCCAGCAGCCAAGCCCGTTGGGGCTATGGCTACACCTTC. This encodes CASSQARWGYGYTF.

The CDR3 sequence: CASSFPLVGGTSTDTQYF. The CDR3 nucleotides read TGTGCCAGCAGCTTTCCGCTGGTGGGGGGAACTAGCACAGATACGCAGTATTTT. This chain connects TRBV7-8 to TRBJ2-3, with D possibly being TRBD2 (6 bases). The ends were cut back, 3 bases at V and 0 bases at J, with 19 bases in the middle. CDR1 and CDR2 (germline): SGHVS, FQNEAQ. The CDR3 has 18 amino acids.

The chain combines TRBV6-5 with TRBJ1-3, with D possibly being TRBD1 (6 bases). The CDR3 totals 16 residues. The V gene lost 0 bases and the J gene lost 2 bases, with 11 bases spanning the gap. Germline V CDR1 and CDR2: MNHEY, SVGAGI. The CDR3, as DNA: TGTGCCAGCAGTTACTCGGCAGGGGAGGCTGGAAACACCATATATTTT. This codes for CASSYSAGEAGNTIYF.

The chain combines TRBV7-3 with TRBJ2-1, with 7 nucleotides matching TRBD1. Looked up from germline, CDR1 is SGHTA and CDR2 is FQGTGA. Germline trimming cut 5 bases from V and 6 bases from J; bases unmatched to any gene: 4. CDR3 length: 13 residues. The CDR3, as DNA: TGTGCCAGCAGCACGGGACAGCTCAATGAGCAGTTCTTC. Its translation: CASSTGQLNEQFF.

The rearrangement uses TRBV28 and TRBJ1-5; a possible D gene is TRBD1 (5 bases). The CDR3 spans 13 residues. The V end was cut by 6 bases, the J end by 1 base, with 7 bases between. Germline loops: CDR1 MDHEN, CDR2 SYDVKM. The CDR3 DNA is TGTGCCAGCAGACGGGACAGCAATCAGCCCCAGCATTTT. As protein: CASRRDSNQPQHF.

The chain is built from TRBV29-1 and TRBJ2-7, with D possibly matching TRBD1 (5 bases). Trimming left V 5 bases short and J 2 bases short, with 13 bases between. In germline, CDR1 is SQVTM, CDR2 ANQGSEA. The CDR3 is made up of 13 amino acids. CDR3 sequence (DNA): TGCAGCGTTACCCGGACATCTACCTACGAGCAGTACTTC. Residues: CSVTRTSTYEQYF.

V gene TRBV5-5 combines with J gene TRBJ1-4; no firm D call. Per the germline V gene, CDR1 is SGHKS and CDR2 is YYEKEE (reference sequence). The V and J ends lost 0 bases and 5 bases respectively, with 8 bases between them. The CDR3 is 14 amino acids. CDR3 nucleotides: TGTGCCAGCAGCTTGGATGGTTTCAATGAAAAACTGTTTTTT. The encoded protein is CASSLDGFNEKLFF.

The chain couples TRBV6-5 to TRBJ2-3; 8 positions match TRBD2. Germline CDR1 and CDR2: MNHEY and SVGAGI. The J segment lost 2 bases and the V segment lost 3 bases, leaving 1 base of the junction unmatched. This CDR3 is built from 14 residues. CDR3 in amino acids: CASSYSGNTDTQYF. The CDR3 bases are TGTGCCAGCAGTTATAGCGGGAACACAGATACGCAGTATTTT.

The chain recombines TRBV28 with TRBJ1-1, with a possible D match to TRBD1 (6 bases). CDR1 and CDR2 (germline): MDHEN, SYDVKM. Trimming left V 6 bases short and J 5 bases short, with 16 bases between. The CDR3 sequence is 14 residues long. The CDR3 sequence is CASSPGGGWTEAFF. CDR3 in DNA: TGTGCCAGCAGCCCCGGAGGGGGGTGGACTGAAGCTTTCTTT.

The V and J genes are TRBV9 and TRBJ2-3; TRBD2 might be the D (5 bases). Germline-derived CDR1 and CDR2 are SGDLS and YYNGEE. Trimming cost V 3 bases and J 0 bases, with 17 bases left between them. This CDR3 has 17 residues. For the CDR3, the DNA is TGTGCCAGCAGCGCCCACCCCCTCGGGAAGAGCACAGATACGCAGTATTTT. Residues: CASSAHPLGKSTDTQYF. The variable domain in full, with the rest retrieved from reference TRBV9 and TRBJ2-3, is DSGVTQTPKHLITATGQRVTLRCSPRSGDLSVYWYQQSLDQGLQFLIQYYNGEERAKGNILERFSAQQFPDLHSELNLSSLELGDSALYFCASSAHPLGKSTDTQYFGPGTRLTVL.

The chain carries TRBV28 and TRBJ2-5; D gene ambiguous. The CDR3 is 16 residues long. The ends were cut back, 3 bases at V and 3 bases at J, with 17 bases in the middle. Germline V gives CDR1 MDHEN, CDR2 SYDVKM. The CDR3: CASSFSPVRAEETQYF. The CDR3 DNA reads as TGTGCCAGCAGTTTTAGTCCCGTCCGGGCCGAAGAGACCCAGTACTTC.

The chain links TRBV5-1 to TRBJ2-2; D uncertain. Trimming left V 0 bases short and J 2 bases short, with 11 bases between. The germline V gene has CDR1 SGHRS and CDR2 YFSETQ. The length of the CDR3 is 16 residues. CDR3 sequence (DNA): TGCGCCAGCAGCTTGGCCACGACTTATAACACCGGGGAGCTGTTTTTT. Encoded protein: CASSLATTYNTGELFF.

A few counts support this clone. This rearrangement joins TRBV6-5 to TRBJ2-7; no clear D. V lost 0 bases, J lost 0 bases, and 9 bases lay in between. Germline lookup yields CDR1 MNHEY and CDR2 SVGAGI. The CDR3 sequence is 15 residues long. CDR3 in DNA: TGTGCCAGCAGTTACTCGGGCGAAAGCTCCTACGAGCAGTACTTC. Translated, it gives CASSYSGESSYEQYF.